Sequencing of this T cell receptor (beta chain) was carried out in a study of cytomegalovirus exposure and HLA in healthy donors. Across the whole study: The 100 to 150 validation repertoires, a later analysis reported, used the same platform as the 666 repertoires from the first cohort.

The CDR3 has 15 residues. CDR1 is SEHNR and CDR2 is FQNEAQ in the germline V gene (reference sequence). Between the trimmed V and J ends, which lost 1 base and 6 bases, there was a span of 10 bases. In regard to this clone: Its antigen remains unknown.

Some clones are missing from TCRdb's copy, which holds only in-frame ones; the method was immunoSEQ multiplex PCR. The sample records 140,000 to 150,000 clones, approximately 86% being singletons. The donors were in the roughly 130-subject validation cohort; that cohort was separate from the roughly 700-subject first cohort. Findings of the study overall: Cytomegalovirus status, reportedly, was diagnosed with high specificity and sensitivity by the classifier. According to a subsequent analysis, TCR clusters from the first cohort were inclined to appear together in the 120 validation repertoires.

V is TRBV7-9 and J is TRBJ1-6; possibly TRBD1 for D (6 bases). This receptor was taken from a man aged 18 to 35 in good health and CMV-seropositive. The sample comprised PBMCs. The CDR3 sequence: CASSLVRGSNSPLHF. CDR3 DNA sequence: TGTGCCAGCAGCTTAGTGAGGGGGTCTAATTCACCCCTCCACTTT. The variable domain in full, with the rest retrieved from reference TRBV7-9 and TRBJ1-6, is DTGVSQNPRHKITKRGQNVTFRCDPISEHNRLYWYRQTLGQGPEFLTYFQNEAQLEKSRLLSDRFSAERPKGSFSTLEIQRTEQGDSAMYLCASSLVRGSNSPLHFGNGTRLTVT.